The rows below give T cell receptor beta chains drawn from one sample of a study of blood T cells in healthy people across ages. TCRdb reprocessed the 5' RACE reads with MiXCR, giving one entry per CDR3 protein. The sample has under 1,000,000 distinct CDR3 sequences, about 42% seen once. The material sequenced was blood. The origin of the receptors is a man at least 80 years old in good health. The CDR3 runs from the conserved cysteine through the conserved F or W. Each record gives: D gene, V gene, clone size, J gene, CDR3 protein, CDR3 DNA. D genes are given only for firm matches. Expanded clones get a size class; other rows say once, few or many, or leave the size out.

TRBD2,TRBV29-1,NA,TRBJ2-3,CSVPSGGGTDTQYF,TGCAGCGTGCCTAGCGGGGGGGGCACAGATACGCAGTATTTT
NA,TRBV12-3/TRBV12-4,few,TRBJ2-1,CASSISGVGGNEQFF,TGTGCCAGCAGCATAAGCGGGGTAGGGGGGAATGAGCAGTTCTTC
TRBD2,TRBV20-1,NA,TRBJ2-1,CSATGLAGGIEQFF,TGCAGTGCTACGGGACTAGCGGGAGGCATTGAGCAGTTCTTC
NA,TRBV20-1,NA,TRBJ2-1,CSAMDYRFTYNEQFF,TGCAGTGCTATGGACTATCGCTTTACCTACAATGAGCAGTTCTTC
TRBD1,TRBV10-3,NA,TRBJ2-5,CAISGTGYLQETQYF,TGTGCCATCAGTGGGACAGGCTATCTACAAGAGACCCAGTACTTC
TRBD1,TRBV12-3/TRBV12-4,NA,TRBJ1-5,CASRLGGQGSQPQHF,TGTGCCAGCAGGCTAGGGGGACAGGGGAGCCAGCCCCAGCATTTT
TRBD2,TRBV6-2/TRBV6-3,NA,TRBJ2-1,CASSYLTSGFSYNEQFF,TGTGCCAGCAGTTACTTGACTAGCGGATTCTCCTACAATGAGCAGTTCTTC
NA,TRBV11-2,NA,TRBJ2-7,CASSLGTGSGRLSYEQYF,TGTGCCAGCAGCTTAGGGACAGGAAGCGGGAGACTATCCTACGAGCAGTACTTC
TRBD1,TRBV7-2,NA,TRBJ2-1,CASSLDRGPGNEQFF,TGTGCCAGCAGCTTGGACAGGGGGCCGGGAAATGAGCAGTTCTTC
NA,TRBV4-2,once,TRBJ2-3,CASSQGRSTDMQYF,TGTGCCAGCAGCCAAGGGCGGAGCACAGATATGCAGTATTTT
NA,TRBV12-3/TRBV12-4,few,TRBJ1-1,CASSFRSGGTEAFF,TGTGCCAGCAGTTTCCGAAGCGGGGGCACTGAAGCTTTCTTT
TRBD1,TRBV20-1,many,TRBJ2-7,CSAHGQGDYEQYF,TGCAGTGCCCACGGACAGGGGGATTACGAGCAGTACTTC
NA,TRBV7-2,NA,TRBJ1-2,CASSSFGRRDYGYTF,TGTGCCAGCAGCTCATTTGGACGGAGGGACTATGGCTACACCTTC
TRBD1,TRBV15,NA,TRBJ1-2,CATSSPRDRSYGYTF,TGTGCCACCAGCAGCCCCCGGGACAGAAGCTATGGCTACACCTTC
NA,TRBV7-8,few,TRBJ2-1,CASSLRGVPSNEQFF,TGTGCCAGCAGCTTAAGGGGGGTCCCGTCCAATGAGCAGTTCTTC
NA,TRBV29-1,many,TRBJ2-7,CSIRGNDEQYF,TGCAGCATACGGGGAAATGACGAGCAGTACTTC
NA,TRBV7-2,many,TRBJ1-2,CASSLLRNYGYTF,TGTGCCAGCAGCTTATTAAGGAACTATGGCTACACCTTC
TRBD1,TRBV28,NA,TRBJ2-3,CASSFSGTAITDTQYF,TGTGCCAGCAGTTTTTCCGGGACAGCGATCACAGATACGCAGTATTTT
NA,TRBV20-1,few,TRBJ2-1,CSALSSYNEQFF,TGCAGTGCTTTGAGCTCCTACAATGAGCAGTTCTTC
TRBD2,TRBV6-1,NA,TRBJ2-1,CASSGGSPAYNEQFF,TGTGCCAGCAGTGGCGGGAGTCCCGCCTACAATGAGCAGTTCTTC
NA,TRBV6-1,NA,TRBJ2-7,CASSDGWGSNEQYF,TGTGCCAGCAGTGACGGGTGGGGGTCTAATGAGCAGTACTTC
TRBD2,TRBV25-1,few,TRBJ2-7,CASSEPGLAAYEQYF,TGTGCCAGCAGTGAACCGGGACTAGCGGCCTACGAGCAGTACTTC
TRBD2,TRBV6-5,once,TRBJ2-3,CASTRGGPTDTQYF,TGTGCCAGCACTCGGGGAGGGCCCACAGATACGCAGTATTTT
TRBD1,TRBV10-3,few,TRBJ2-7,CAISGPGQGLVEQYF,TGTGCCATCAGCGGCCCGGGACAGGGGTTAGTCGAGCAGTACTTC